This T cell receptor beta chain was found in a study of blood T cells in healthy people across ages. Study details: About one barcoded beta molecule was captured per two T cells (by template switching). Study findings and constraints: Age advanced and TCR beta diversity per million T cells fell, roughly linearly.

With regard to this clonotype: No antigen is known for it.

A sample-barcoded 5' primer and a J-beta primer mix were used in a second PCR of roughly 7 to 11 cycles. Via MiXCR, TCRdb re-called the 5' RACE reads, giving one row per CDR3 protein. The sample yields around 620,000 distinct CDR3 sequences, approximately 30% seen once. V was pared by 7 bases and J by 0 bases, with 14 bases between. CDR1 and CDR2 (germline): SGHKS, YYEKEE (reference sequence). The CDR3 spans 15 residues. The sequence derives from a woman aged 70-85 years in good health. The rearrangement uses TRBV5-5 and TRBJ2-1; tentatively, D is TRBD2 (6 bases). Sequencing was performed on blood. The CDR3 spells CASGLAASSYNEQFF. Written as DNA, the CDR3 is TGTGCCAGCGGGTTAGCGGCTAGCTCCTACAATGAGCAGTTCTTC.